This T cell receptor (beta chain) comes out of a study of blood T cells in healthy people across ages. Overall study findings and caveats: Roughly linear declines in TCR beta diversity per million T cells occurred with age. Strong correlation existed between TCR beta diversity and naive T cell percentage.

PCR was performed a second time for 7 to 11 cycles using a sample-barcoded 5' primer and a J-beta primer mix. MiXCR, applied by TCRdb to the 5' RACE reads, yields one record per CDR3 protein. This table has 800,000 or so distinct CDR3 sequences, approximately 65% appearing once. Per sample, at least 6 micrograms of total RNA were extracted. Germline assignment: CDR1 LGHNA and CDR2 YNFKEQ. V gave up 4 bases and J gave up 6 bases; unmatched junction bases: 11. This CDR3 has 17 amino acids. Concerning this clonotype: Its cognate antigen is unknown.

The sequenced sample was blood. The gene calls are TRBV4-2 and TRBJ2-3, with 12 nucleotides matching TRBD2. This clonotype originated in a man under 40 in good health. CDR3 nucleotide sequence: TGTGCCAGCAGCCCCCGGTTGGCACTAGCGGGGGGTGATACGCAGTATTTT. It codes for CASSPRLALAGGDTQYF.